This T cell receptor beta chain was recovered during a study of cytomegalovirus exposure and HLA in healthy donors. Primers for the PCR totalled 60 Vbeta and 13 Jbeta. Using immunoSEQ multiplex PCR, the repertoire was profiled, and TCRdb retains in-frame clones only, with some absent. The table records approximately 140,000 clones, 55% to 75% of them present only once. The germline V gene encodes CDR1 MDHEN and CDR2 SYDVKM. Germline trimming cut 3 bases from V and 4 bases from J; bases unmatched to any gene: 3. The CDR3 extends over 14 amino acids. The study, taken as a whole, reports: Investigators reported about 160 TCR beta chains as tied to cytomegalovirus. Some public TCRs appeared in many individuals, while most sequences were rare.

Of note for this clone: The antigen remains undetermined.

The rearrangement uses TRBV28 and TRBJ2-3; 8 bases are shared with TRBD1. This receptor was taken from a woman in her sixties or seventies in good health and CMV-seropositive. The sequenced material came from PBMCs. DNA for the CDR3: TGTGCCAGCAGTTTTACACAGGGGGCAGATACGCAGTATTTT. This sequence encodes CASSFTQGADTQYF.